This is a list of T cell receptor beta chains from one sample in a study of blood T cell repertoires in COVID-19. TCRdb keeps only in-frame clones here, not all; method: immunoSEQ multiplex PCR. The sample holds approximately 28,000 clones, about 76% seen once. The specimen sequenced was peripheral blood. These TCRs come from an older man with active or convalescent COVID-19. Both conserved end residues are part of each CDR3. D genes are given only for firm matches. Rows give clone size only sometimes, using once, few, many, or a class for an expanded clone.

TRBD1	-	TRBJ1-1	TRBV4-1	TGCGCCAGCAGCCATCCAGGGGGAGGGAACACTGAAGCTTTCTTT	CASSHPGGGNTEAFF
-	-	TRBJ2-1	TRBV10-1	TGCGCCAGCAGTGAGATGAGGGAGTCCTCCTACAATGAGCAGTTCTTC	CASSEMRESSYNEQFF
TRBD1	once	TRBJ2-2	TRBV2	TGTGCCAGTCGACAGGGGTTCGGGGAGCTGTTTTTT	CASRQGFGELFF
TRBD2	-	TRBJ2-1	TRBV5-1	TGCGCCAGCAGCCCCGGACAGGGACTAGCGGCGCCTTGGAATGAGCAGTTCTTC	CASSPGQGLAAPWNEQFF
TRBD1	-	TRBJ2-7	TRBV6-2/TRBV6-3	TGTGCCAGCAGTTACGGGACAGGGGGCTTGAACGAGCAGTACTTC	CASSYGTGGLNEQYF
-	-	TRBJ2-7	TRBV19	TGTGCCAGTAGTATAGATGGGGGGTTACGGCAGTACTTC	CASSIDGGLRQYF
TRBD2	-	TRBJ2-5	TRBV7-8	TGTGCCAGCAGCTGGGGACTAGCGGGGGGGTTAGAGACCCAGTACTTC	CASSWGLAGGLETQYF
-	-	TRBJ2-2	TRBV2	TGTGCCAGCCTAAGACAGATGAACACCGGGGAGCTGTTTTTT	CASLRQMNTGELFF
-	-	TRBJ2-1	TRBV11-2	TGTGCCAGCAGTCACCGGGACAACTACAATGAGCAGTTCTTC	CASSHRDNYNEQFF
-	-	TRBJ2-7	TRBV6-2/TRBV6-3	TGTGCCAGCAGTTACGAGGGCTACGAGCAGTACTTC	CASSYEGYEQYF
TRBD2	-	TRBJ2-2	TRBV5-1	TGCGCCAGCAGCTCTGCGACTAGCTCGGCCGGGGAGCTGTTTTTT	CASSSATSSAGELFF
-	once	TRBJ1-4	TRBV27	TGTGCCAGCAGGGAGGGAATAATAACTAATGAAAAACTGTTTTTT	CASREGIITNEKLFF
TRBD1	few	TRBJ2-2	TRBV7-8	TGTGCCAGCAGCCCGAGACAGGGGTACACCGGGGAGCTGTTTTTT	CASSPRQGYTGELFF
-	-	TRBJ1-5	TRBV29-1	TGCAGCGTCCAAACGGGTCAGGGAAGGCAGCCCCAGCATTTT	CSVQTGQGRQPQHF
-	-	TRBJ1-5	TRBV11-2	TGTGCCAGCAGCTTAGGACTCAAACAGCCCCAGCATTTT	CASSLGLKQPQHF
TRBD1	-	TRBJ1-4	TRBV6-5	TGTGCCAGCAAGAGGGACAGGGGAGGAGAAAAACTGTTTTTT	CASKRDRGGEKLFF
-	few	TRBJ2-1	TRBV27	TGTGCCAGCAGTTTAGACAGCTACAATGAGCAGTTCTTC	CASSLDSYNEQFF
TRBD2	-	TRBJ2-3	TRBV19	TGTGCCAGTAGTGTGTCCCGGACTAGCCCAAGCACAGATACGCAGTATTTT	CASSVSRTSPSTDTQYF
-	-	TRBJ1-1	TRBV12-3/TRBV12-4	TGTGCCAGCAGTCCGCAGGGTATGGGAACTTTCTTT	CASSPQGMGTFF
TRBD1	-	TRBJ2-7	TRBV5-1	TGCGCCAGCAGCTTGAGGCTTCAGGGGACAGGGTCTTACGAGCAGTACTTC	CASSLRLQGTGSYEQYF
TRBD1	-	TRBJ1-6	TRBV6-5	TGTGCCAGCAAGATACAGGGGACATATAATTCACCCCTCCACTTT	CASKIQGTYNSPLHF
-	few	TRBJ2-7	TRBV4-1	TGCGCCAGCAGCCAAGGCCAGGGGGGAACCTACGAGCAGTACTTC	CASSQGQGGTYEQYF
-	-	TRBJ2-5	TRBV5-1	TGCGCCAGCAGCTTCGAGGAAGAGACCCAGTACTTC	CASSFEEETQYF
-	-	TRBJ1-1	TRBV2	TGTGCCAGCAGTGAATTGCAGTCGGGCACTGAAGCTTTCTTT	CASSELQSGTEAFF
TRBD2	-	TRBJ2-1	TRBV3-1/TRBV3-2	TGTGCCAGCAGCCAGGGCTCTGGCGGGAGGGAAGGCAATGAGCAGTTCTTC	CASSQGSGGREGNEQFF
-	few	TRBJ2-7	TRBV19	TGTGCCAGTAGTATAGATCAATCAGGGTCCGTCGAGCAGTACTTC	CASSIDQSGSVEQYF
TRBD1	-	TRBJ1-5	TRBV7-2	TGTGCCAGCAGCGTATCTCAGGGGGCACGAAATCAGCCCCAGCATTTT	CASSVSQGARNQPQHF
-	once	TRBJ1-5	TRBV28	TGTGCCAGCAGCCCTGACAGCGGGGATCAGCCCCAGCATTTT	CASSPDSGDQPQHF
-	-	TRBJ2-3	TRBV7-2	TGTGCCAGCAGCGGGGGTAGCGGAGATACGCAGTATTTT	CASSGGSGDTQYF
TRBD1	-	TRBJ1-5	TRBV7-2	TGTGCCAGCAGCTTAGGACGACAGGGGGCATATCGGAGCAATCAGCCCCAGCATTTT	CASSLGRQGAYRSNQPQHF
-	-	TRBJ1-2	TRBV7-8	TGTGCCAGCAGCCCTCGTGGAGGGTCACATGGCTACACCTTC	CASSPRGGSHGYTF
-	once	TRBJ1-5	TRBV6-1	TGTGCCAGCAGTGAAATGGCAGGAAAACTCAATCAGCCCCAGCATTTT	CASSEMAGKLNQPQHF
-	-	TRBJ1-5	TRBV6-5	TGTGCCAGCGCGTCAGGGATAATCGGCAATCAGCCCCAGCATTTT	CASASGIIGNQPQHF
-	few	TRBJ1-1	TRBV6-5	TGTGCCAGCAGTTACTCGCTAGGAAACACTGAAGCTTTCTTT	CASSYSLGNTEAFF
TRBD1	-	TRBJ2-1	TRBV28	TGTGCCAGCAGCATGGACAGGGTTAGGGATGAGCAGTTCTTC	CASSMDRVRDEQFF
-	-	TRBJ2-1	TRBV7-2	TGTGCCAGCAGCCCGGGTTTACGGCAGGGTAGTGTGAATGAGCAGTTCTTC	CASSPGLRQGSVNEQFF
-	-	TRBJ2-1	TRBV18	TGTGCCAGCTCACCGTCACTTGATGTCGAGCAGTTCTTC	CASSPSLDVEQFF
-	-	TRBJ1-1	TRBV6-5	TGTGCCAGCATCCGAAACAGGAGAACAGGTGAAGCTTTCTTT	CASIRNRRTGEAFF
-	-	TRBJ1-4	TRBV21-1	TGTGCCAGCAGCACAGGGACAGGGGCCAATGAAAAACTGTTTTTT	CASSTGTGANEKLFF
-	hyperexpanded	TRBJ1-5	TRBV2	TGTGCCAGCAGTGAAGATGGGCCAGGGTATCAGCCCCAGCATTTT	CASSEDGPGYQPQHF
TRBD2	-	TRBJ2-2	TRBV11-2	TGTGCCAGCAGCTACCGACTAGCGGGAGGAGGTGGGGAGCTGTTTTTT	CASSYRLAGGGGELFF
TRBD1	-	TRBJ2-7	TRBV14	TGTGCCAGCAGCCAAGGACATCAGGGGGCGTCCTACGAGCAGTACTTC	CASSQGHQGASYEQYF
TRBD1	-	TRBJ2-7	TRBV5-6	TGTGCCAGCAGCTTGCCCGGACAGGGGGCCTACGAGCAGTACTTC	CASSLPGQGAYEQYF
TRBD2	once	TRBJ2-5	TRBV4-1	TGCGCCAGCAGCCAAACGACTAGCGGGGGGGTTGGGACCCGGTACTTC	CASSQTTSGGVGTRYF
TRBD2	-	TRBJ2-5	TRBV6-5	TGTGCCAGCAGTTACGCAAGCGGGGGGGCCTTAGAGACCCAGTACTTC	CASSYASGGALETQYF
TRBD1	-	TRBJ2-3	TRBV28	TGTGCCAGCAGTTTTCAGGGGGCACGCACAGATACGCAGTATTTT	CASSFQGARTDTQYF
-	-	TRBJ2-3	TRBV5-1	TGCGCCAGCAGCTCCAGGGAAGGCACAGATACGCAGTATTTT	CASSSREGTDTQYF
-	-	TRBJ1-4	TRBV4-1	TGCGCCAGCAGCCAATCGGTAGCTGAAAAACTGTTTTTT	CASSQSVAEKLFF
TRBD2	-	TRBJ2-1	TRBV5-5	TGTGCCAGCAGCTCGGGGGGAACTCCCCCGCACAATGAGCAGTTCTTC	CASSSGGTPPHNEQFF
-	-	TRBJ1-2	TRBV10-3	TGTGCCATCAGTAACAGGGTTGAGACTAACTATGGCTACACCTTC	CAISNRVETNYGYTF
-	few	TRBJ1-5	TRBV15	TGTGCCACCAGCAGGGCGCCGGGGACCCAGCATTTT	CATSRAPGTQHF
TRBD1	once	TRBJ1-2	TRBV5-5	TGTGCCAGCAGCCTAGGGACAGTCACGTTCGATGGCTACACCTTC	CASSLGTVTFDGYTF
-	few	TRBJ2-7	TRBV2	TGTGCCAGCAGCTGGAGATCCTACGAGCAGTACTTC	CASSWRSYEQYF
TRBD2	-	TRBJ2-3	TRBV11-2	TGTGCCAGCAGCTTAGTATTGGCGGGGGGCACAGATACGCAGTATTTT	CASSLVLAGGTDTQYF
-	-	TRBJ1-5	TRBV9	TGTGCCAGCAGCGTAGGGGACACACTCTTCAATCAGCCCCAGCATTTT	CASSVGDTLFNQPQHF
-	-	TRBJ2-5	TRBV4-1	TGCGCCAGCAGCCAAGAAGAATCAGGGAAGACGTACTTC	CASSQEESGKTYF
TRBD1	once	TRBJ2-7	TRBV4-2	TGTGCCAGCAGCCAATCGGGGACAGCCGACTCCTACGAGCAGTACTTC	CASSQSGTADSYEQYF